One and the same sample provided the 23 T cell receptor beta chains below, sequenced in a study of identical twins. TCRdb re-analysed the 5' RACE reads in MiXCR, keeping a single row per CDR3 protein. The sample consists of 400,000 to 500,000 distinct CDR3 sequences, around 18% of them appearing once. Sequences were obtained from naive T cells sorted from blood. The receptors originated from a man aged 50-60 years in good health.

This clonotype was seen many times. The chain is built from TRBV10-3 and TRBJ2-7; D might be TRBD2 (6 bases). V shed 8 bases and J shed 1 base, with 15 bases lying between them. Germline values: CDR1 ENHRY, CDR2 SYGVKD. This CDR3 region has 14 residues. CDR3 in DNA: TGTGCCATCCGGGATGGGGAGGCATCCTACGAGCAGTACTTC. The encoded protein is CAIRDGEASYEQYF.

This clonotype was recorded a few times. The chain combines TRBV18 with TRBJ2-2, with 8 bases lining up with TRBD1. With 5 bases clipped from V and 0 bases from J, the junction kept 5 bases outside the gene matches. The CDR3 contains 16 residues. Germline values: CDR1 KGHSH, CDR2 LQKENI. The CDR3 region has the DNA TGTGCCAGCTCAAGAGGACAGGGAACGAACACCGGGGAGCTGTTTTTT. Its protein product is CASSRGQGTNTGELFF.

This clonotype showed up many times. The chain joins TRBV12-3 or TRBV12-4 to TRBJ2-7; possible D gene TRBD1, 6 bases. CDR3 length: 12 amino acids. V gave up 5 bases and J gave up 7 bases, with 12 bases separating them. The CDR3 nucleotides read TGTGCCAGCAGTCGCAGGGGCCGGGAGCAGTACTTC. Residues: CASSRRGREQYF.

The J gene is TRBJ1-5, the V gene TRBV20-1, with D perhaps TRBD1 (6 bases). This CDR3 region has 14 residues. Germline V gene lookup returns CDR1 DFQATT and CDR2 SNEGSKA (reference sequence). The V end was cut by 1 base, the J end by 6 bases, with 13 bases between. DNA for the CDR3: TGCAGTGCTAGAGGCACAGGGATTTCTCAGCCCCAGCATTTT. The encoded protein is CSARGTGISQPQHF.

The chain joins TRBV29-1 to TRBJ2-1; 8 bases are a match to TRBD1. The V segment lost 6 bases and the J segment 1 base; nucleotides outside the gene matches: 8. Germline values: CDR1 SQVTM, CDR2 ANQGSEA. The CDR3 has 15 amino acids. The CDR3 coding sequence is TGCAGCGTGCATCTCAGGGGGCTATCCTACAATGAGCAGTTCTTC. This gives the protein CSVHLRGLSYNEQFF.

This clonotype has just a few counts. The chain combines TRBV5-1 with TRBJ1-2; the match to TRBD1 covers 7 bases. The CDR3 has 13 residues. The germline V gene has CDR1 SGHRS and CDR2 YFSETQ. Trimming cost V 3 bases and J 6 bases; bases outside gene matches: 5. CDR3 protein: CASSSGQLNGYTF. DNA of the CDR3: TGCGCCAGCAGCTCGGGACAGCTGAATGGCTACACCTTC.

In this sample, this clonotype turned up many times. The genes are TRBV20-1 and TRBJ1-2; 9 bases match TRBD1. The V segment lost 3 bases and the J segment 7 bases; nucleotides outside the gene matches: 9. CDR1 is DFQATT and CDR2 is SNEGSKA in the germline V gene (reference sequence). This CDR3 contains 14 residues. CDR3 amino acids: CSASEQGAQTGYTF. CDR3 nucleotide sequence: TGCAGTGCTAGTGAACAGGGGGCGCAGACTGGCTACACCTTC.

This clonotype was seen repeatedly, ten times or more. V usage is TRBV27 and J usage is TRBJ2-1, with TRBD2 as a possible D gene (5 bases). V was shortened by 6 bases and J by 3 bases, with 24 bases between the two germline ends. The CDR3 totals 18 residues. The germline gives CDR1 MNHEY, CDR2 SMNVEV (reference sequence). CDR3 amino acids: CASSHPRVGSGRYNEQFF. The CDR3 region has the DNA TGTGCCAGCAGCCACCCCCGGGTGGGAAGCGGACGCTACAATGAGCAGTTCTTC.

The chain links TRBV9 to TRBJ2-7, with 7 bases lining up with TRBD2. V shed 2 bases, J shed 2 bases, and the junction held 7 bases outside the gene matches. In germline, CDR1 is SGDLS, CDR2 YYNGEE. This CDR3 is built from 15 residues. The CDR3 DNA reads as TGTGCCAGCAGCGTTTCTGGAGCGGGACCCTACGAGCAGTACTTC. Its translation: CASSVSGAGPYEQYF. The full variable domain, rest sourced from reference TRBV9 and TRBJ2-7, is DSGVTQTPKHLITATGQRVTLRCSPRSGDLSVYWYQQSLDQGLQFLIQYYNGEERAKGNILERFSAQQFPDLHSELNLSSLELGDSALYFCASSVSGAGPYEQYFGPGTRLTVT.

This clonotype was picked up a small number of times. This may come from a read error, since a much larger clone is one base off. The chain employs TRBV4-3 and TRBJ2-1; D is ambiguous. CDR3 length: 15 residues. Germline V gene lookup returns CDR1 LGHNA and CDR2 YSLEER. V gave up 0 bases and J gave up 0 bases, with 6 bases separating them. As DNA, the CDR3 is TGCGCCAGCAGCCAAGAATGGAGCTCCTACAATGAGCAGTTCTTC. This translates into CASSQEWSSYNEQFF.

This clonotype showed up many times. The chain uses TRBV20-1 and TRBJ2-1; D gene ambiguous. This CDR3 spans 11 amino acids. V lost 0 bases, J lost 10 bases, and 7 bases lay in between. Germline CDR1 is DFQATT and CDR2 is SNEGSKA (reference sequence). Here the CDR3 DNA reads TGCAGTGCTAGAGACATGAGGGAGCAGTTCTTC. Its protein product is CSARDMREQFF.

This rearrangement joins TRBV19 to TRBJ1-1; unclear D gene. Germline loops: CDR1 LNHDA, CDR2 SQIVND (reference sequence). The CDR3 runs 12 residues. The germline V and J ends were trimmed by 6 bases and 1 base, with 6 bases remaining between them. Here the CDR3 DNA reads TGTGCCAGTAGATCAGAGAACACTGAAGCTTTCTTT. Its protein is CASRSENTEAFF.

This clonotype was observed at least ten times. V usage is TRBV9 and J usage is TRBJ2-7; D unresolved. Germline-derived CDR1 and CDR2 are SGDLS and YYNGEE. The CDR3 loop spans 14 amino acids. Trimming cost V 2 bases and J 3 bases, with 12 bases left between them. The CDR3 loop is CASSVSSDSYEQYF. DNA of the CDR3: TGTGCCAGCAGCGTCAGTTCCGATAGCTACGAGCAGTACTTC.

J is TRBJ2-3 and V is TRBV12-5, with D possibly being TRBD2 (6 bases). This CDR3 region has 12 residues. V shed 8 bases and J shed 7 bases, with 13 bases lying between them. The germline V gene encodes CDR1 LGHNT and CDR2 FRNRAP. This CDR3 reads CASSGGRNTQYF. CDR3 nucleotides: TGTGCTAGTTCCGGGGGAAGGAATACGCAGTATTTT.

This clonotype appeared once. The chain uses TRBV15 and TRBJ2-1; TRBD2 agrees at 7 bases. The V gene's germline CDR1 is LNHNV and CDR2 YYDKDF (reference sequence). This CDR3 spans 14 amino acids. The V and J ends lost 6 bases and 6 bases, in that order; junction bases with no gene match: 8. Written as DNA, the CDR3 is TGTGCCACCAGTAAGTGGGACTATAGCAATGAGCAGTTCTTC. This encodes CATSKWDYSNEQFF.

This chain joins TRBV20-1 and TRBJ2-4, with D hard to call. V dropped 6 bases and J dropped 1 base, with 16 bases sitting between them. The CDR3 is 15 residues long. Looked up from germline, CDR1 is DFQATT and CDR2 is SNEGSKA (reference sequence). The CDR3: CSAKASVMAKNIQYF. CDR3 in DNA: TGCAGTGCAAAGGCTTCGGTCATGGCCAAAAACATTCAGTACTTC.

This clonotype was observed at least ten times. The chain is built from TRBV5-8 and TRBJ2-6; the match to TRBD1 covers 8 bases. The CDR3 is 16 residues long. V shed 4 bases and J 4 bases; nucleotides not matched to a gene: 7. From germline, CDR1 is SGHTS and CDR2 YDEGEE. The DNA of the CDR3 is TGTGCCAGCAGCCCCCTGACAGGGGCCGGGGCCAACGTCCTGACTTTC. Amino acids: CASSPLTGAGANVLTF.

This clonotype was seen many times. This rearrangement joins TRBV28 to TRBJ2-1, with 9 positions matching TRBD2. The V gene end was trimmed by 3 bases and the J gene end by 6 bases; junction bases not matched to a gene: 3. Germline CDR1 is MDHEN and CDR2 is SYDVKM. The CDR3 spans 14 residues. In nucleotides, the CDR3 is TGTGCCAGCAGTTTTGCGGGAGGGGTCAATGAGCAGTTCTTC. As protein: CASSFAGGVNEQFF.

This clonotype has at least ten counts. The rearrangement joins TRBV20-1 to TRBJ1-3, with 7 bases aligning to TRBD1. This CDR3 is built from 14 residues. Germline CDR1 reads DFQATT; CDR2 reads SNEGSKA (reference sequence). V lost 3 bases, J lost 2 bases, and 4 bases stayed unmatched. The CDR3 protein is CSARAGTAGNTIYF. The CDR3 DNA is TGCAGTGCTAGGGCCGGGACAGCTGGAAACACCATATATTTT.

This clonotype showed up just a few times. This chain connects TRBV20-1 to TRBJ1-4; D unresolved. The germline CDR1 and CDR2 sequences are DFQATT and SNEGSKA (reference sequence). This CDR3 contains 14 residues. Trimming left V 0 bases short and J 5 bases short, with 10 bases between. The DNA for the CDR3 is TGCAGTGCTAGAGAATACAGAAAAAATGAAAAACTGTTTTTT. The encoded protein is CSAREYRKNEKLFF.

This clonotype has a count of ten or more. The chain is built from TRBV20-1 and TRBJ1-6, with D possibly TRBD1 on 6 matching bases. The CDR3 runs to 15 residues. V lost 6 bases to trimming and J lost 6 bases, with 18 bases between them. Germline values: CDR1 DFQATT, CDR2 SNEGSKA (reference sequence). The chain's CDR3 is CSANPTGFFNSPLHF. Written as DNA, the CDR3 is TGCAGTGCCAATCCCACAGGGTTCTTTAATTCACCCCTCCACTTT.

In regard to this clonotype: A much larger clone sits a single nucleotide away, making a read error possible. This sequence joins TRBV19 and TRBJ2-3; D is perhaps TRBD1 or TRBD2 (5 bases each). Trimming took 2 bases from V and 7 from J, leaving 25 bases between them. The CDR3 is 18 amino acids. Germline loops: CDR1 LNHDA, CDR2 SQIVND (reference sequence). The CDR3 sequence: CASSIRLTWGSGTHTQYF. Written as DNA, the CDR3 is TGTGCCAGTAGTATAAGGCTCACGTGGGGGTCCGGGACCCATACGCAGTATTTT.

This clonotype has a handful of counts. The chain has TRBV5-1 and TRBJ2-5, with D perhaps matching TRBD1 (5 bases). This CDR3 is 13 amino acids long. CDR1 is SGHRS and CDR2 is YFSETQ in the germline V gene. V gave up 0 bases and J gave up 10 bases, with 13 bases separating them. This CDR3 is CASSLAFVGDQYF. CDR3 DNA sequence: TGCGCCAGCAGCTTGGCCTTCGTAGGGGACCAGTACTTC.